The text below deals with one T cell receptor beta chain. Its antigen has not been determined. No base quality values were provided; no much bigger clone lies one nucleotide off. This sample was included in a study of PD-L1 blockade in urothelial cancer listed by TCRdb under 2017. Looking at the study overall: Therapy was started at some point between 2013 and 2015 for all patients, and atezolizumab 1,200 mg was administered intravenously every 3 weeks. About 85% of the 29 patients were identified as males with urothelial cancer of bladder origin, and a prior smoking history was reported by 18 of 29 patients. An ECOG performance status of 0 or 1 was recorded for the patients, and 0 to 3 prior chemotherapy regimens had been received by the patients. Blood samples were analyzed 3 weeks after the start of treatment (second dose) and 6 weeks after the start of treatment. Blood samples gave a median of about 130,000 T cells and tens of thousands of unique TCRs, with a median clonality of approximately 0.078. The study, an exploratory multi-omic analysis, examined somatic, immune and clinical correlates of response to PD-L1 blockade with atezolizumab in urothelial cancer. Pretreatment tumor samples and matched peripheral blood, collected serially before and after atezolizumab treatment, underwent TCR sequencing. Durable clinical benefit meant progression-free survival longer than 6 months, and TCR features were also tested against progression-free and overall survival. In the same patients, whole exome sequencing and RNA sequencing of pretreatment tumors were performed in addition to TCR sequencing. Nine patients reached durable clinical benefit, while 20 patients did not. Pretreatment blood TCR-seq was available for about 27 patients, at least one posttreatment blood collection was obtained for about 24 patients, and tumor TCR-seq was available for about 24 patients. General conclusions and limits of the study: Patients with durable benefit showed greater expansion of tumor-associated TCR clones in peripheral blood 3 weeks after starting treatment (n ≈ 23, p = 0.022). Because the sample size was small (n of about 30) and many of the analyses were exploratory, the results are meant to be hypothesis-generating. A pretreatment peripheral blood TCR clonality below the median was linked to improved progression-free and overall survival.

Relative to germline, V is missing 7 bases and J is missing 4 bases, with 12 bases of the junction outside any gene match. Via the germline V gene (reference sequence), CDR1 is LNHNV and CDR2 YYDKDF. The CDR3, from cysteine to phenylalanine, totals 16 residues. Only the CDR3 DNA is retained, 48 bases long and in frame from the first base. The cohort included about 27 patients with locally advanced or metastatic urothelial carcinoma who were treated at Memorial Sloan Kettering on a trial protocol. Peripheral blood mononuclear cells were collected from each patient pretreatment and during treatment, giving between 1 and 8 total time points per patient. The Qiagen DNeasy Blood extraction kit was used to purify genomic DNA from total PBMCs and tumor samples. PBMCs were collected pretreatment and during treatment, and were isolated and stored as previously described. Synthetic TCR analog templates were spiked into each PCR so that absolute template abundance could be estimated from read counts. The immunoSEQ assay was used to amplify TCRbeta CDR3 regions from genomic DNA with bias-controlled V and J gene primers. Sequencing of rearranged TCRbeta segments was performed at approximately 20X coverage. Concerning the study's data processing: Clustering was used to correct sequencing errors, and CDR3s were annotated against IMGT to assign V, D and J genes. Downstream analyses used only productive TCRbeta rearrangements and left out out-of-frame or stop-codon sequences. Clonality was calculated as one minus the Shannon entropy normalized by the log of the number of unique productive sequences. Clones differing between time points or between blood and tumor were identified by Fisher's exact test with Benjamini-Hochberg correction at adjusted p below 0.01. TCRdb stores this immuneACCESS table with in-frame sequences only. Part of the clones is absent; in the studies checked, under half of the shortfall reflects unresolved V genes, and no reason is known for the rest. V, J and clone size were drawn from that table, and D and trimming were deduced from the DNA. Counted in this sample were 35,000 to 40,000 clones; over 75% of them appeared once. The top ten clonotypes cover more than 15% of the sample.

This clonotype was obtained from a man in his sixties with urothelial cancer. This chain joins TRBV15 to TRBJ2-2; 7 central bases correspond to TRBD1. The sequenced sample was PBMCs, obtained around atezolizumab (anti-PD-L1) treatment. The nucleotide sequence is given as TGTGCCACCACCCCGGAGAGGGGGCAGCGCACCGGGGAGCTGTTTTTT. This sequence encodes CATTPERGQRTGELFF. Reference TRBV15 and TRBJ2-2 proteins supply the regions before and after the CDR3; the full variable domain is: DAMVIQNPRYQVTQFGKPVTLSCSQTLNHNVMYWYQQKSSQAPKLLFHYYDKDFNNEADTPDNFQSRRPNTSFCFLDIRSPGLGDTAMYLCATTPERGQRTGELFFGEGSRLTVL.